Shown below are 2 T cell receptor beta chains from a single sample sequenced in a study of T cell responses to AZD1222 COVID-19 vaccine. Profiling relied on immunoSEQ multiplex PCR, and the TCRdb table lists in-frame clones only, not all of them. The table has over 100,000 clones, over 75% seen once. Sequencing used peripheral blood, obtained 28 days after the second dose of the MenACWY control vaccine. The origin of the receptors is an adult who received the MenACWY meningococcal vaccine as a control.

This chain links TRBV19 with TRBJ2-7; 9 positions match TRBD2. Losses at the gene ends were 6 bases for V and 4 bases for J; bases not matched to a gene: 16. Germline V CDR1 and CDR2: LNHDA, SQIVND (reference sequence). The CDR3 consists of 17 residues. DNA of the CDR3: TGTGCCAGTAGCCAGGCAGCGGGAGGAGGGTTTGGGTACGAGCAGTACTTC. Translated, it gives CASSQAAGGGFGYEQYF.

V usage is TRBV6-5 and J usage is TRBJ1-2; possible D gene TRBD1, 5 bases. The germline V gene has CDR1 MNHEY and CDR2 SVGAGI. The V end was cut by 8 bases, the J end by 1 base, with 11 bases between. The CDR3 runs to 13 residues. Written as DNA, the CDR3 is TGTGCCAGCCAGCCAGGGATTAACTATGGCTACACCTTC. This codes for CASQPGINYGYTF.